These 23 T cell receptor beta chains were sequenced from one sample in a study of T cells in Graves' hyperthyroidism and ophthalmopathy. Amplification of TCR beta CDR3 regions used RNA as the template. An initial round of RT-PCR targeting the TCR CDR3 relied on the HTBI primer set. From the multiplex PCR reads, TCRdb called clonotypes with MiXCR, one entry per CDR3 protein. The table lists approximately 630,000 distinct CDR3 sequences, around 15% of them singletons. Material for sequencing was blood. The receptors here all came from a woman aged 30 to 39 with Graves' hyperthyroidism.

In this sample, this clonotype turned up many times. The chain has TRBV12-3 or TRBV12-4 and TRBJ2-1; D tentatively fits TRBD1 or TRBD2 (5 bases each). This CDR3 is 10 amino acids long. Trimming stripped 6 bases from V and 11 bases from J, with 8 bases between. CDR3 amino acids: CASSREKQFF. The CDR3 nucleotides are TGTGCCAGCAGCAGGGAGAAGCAGTTCTTC.

This clonotype occurred many times. This chain links TRBV6-2 or TRBV6-3 with TRBJ2-7; 9 positions match TRBD2. This CDR3 comprises 15 residues. Germline CDR1 MNHEY, CDR2 SVGEGT. The trim removed 5 bases at V and 3 bases at J, leaving 8 bases unmatched. The CDR3 region is CASSRLAGRDYEQYF. For the CDR3, the DNA is TGTGCCAGCAGTCGTCTAGCGGGGCGCGACTACGAGCAGTACTTC.

The chain links TRBV12-3 or TRBV12-4 to TRBJ2-1, with a possible D match to TRBD1 (6 bases). The germline V and J ends were trimmed by 6 bases and 10 bases, with 19 bases remaining between them. The CDR3 sequence is 14 residues long. The CDR3 sequence is CASRATGNLWEQFF. The DNA for the CDR3 is TGTGCCAGCAGGGCGACAGGAAACTTATGGGAGCAGTTCTTC.

This clonotype was seen many times. The chain uses TRBV7-2 and TRBJ2-7; tentatively, D is TRBD1 or TRBD2 (5 bases each). Germline CDR1 reads SGHTA; CDR2 reads FQGNSA. V was shortened by 3 bases and J by 3 bases, with 18 bases between the two germline ends. CDR3 size: 16 residues. This CDR3 is CASSFSGSHRLYEQYF. In DNA, the CDR3 is TGTGCCAGCAGCTTTTCGGGATCCCACAGGCTCTACGAGCAGTACTTC.

There are many counts of this clonotype. The chain has TRBV7-6 and TRBJ2-7; D perhaps matches TRBD2 (6 bases). The CDR3 totals 14 residues. V lost 8 bases, J lost 1 base, and 15 bases lay in between. CDR1 and CDR2 from the germline V gene are SGHVS and FNYEAQ. The CDR3 sequence is CASGLRDSSYEQYF. CDR3 DNA sequence: TGTGCCAGCGGACTCCGGGACTCGTCCTACGAGCAGTACTTC. Supplemented by reference TRBV7-6 and TRBJ2-7, the full variable domain reads GAGVSQSPRYKVTKRGQDVALRCDPISGHVSLYWYRQALGQGPEFLTYFNYEAQQDKSGLPNDRFSAERPEGSISTLTIQRTEQRDSAMYRCASGLRDSSYEQYFGPGTRLTVT.

The table lists this clonotype with many counts. The chain recombines TRBV28 with TRBJ2-7; TRBD1 is a possible D gene (6 bases). The CDR3 contains 16 residues. Trimming took 1 base from V and 3 from J, leaving 16 bases between them. Germline V gene data show CDR1 as MDHEN and CDR2 as SYDVKM. The CDR3 nucleotides read TGTGCCAGCAGTTTATCCCCTGTTACAGGGATCTACGAGCAGTACTTC. This codes for CASSLSPVTGIYEQYF. Full variable domain (rest looked up from reference TRBV28 and TRBJ2-7): DVKVTQSSRYLVKRTGEKVFLECVQDMDHENMFWYRQDPGLGLRLIYFSYDVKMKEKGDIPEGYSVSREKKERFSLILESASTNQTSMYLCASSLSPVTGIYEQYFGPGTRLTVT.

This clonotype was seen a few times. The chain has TRBV18 and TRBJ2-1, with 9 bases lining up with TRBD1. The CDR3 spans 15 residues. Germline V CDR1 and CDR2: KGHSH, LQKENI. The trim removed 2 bases at V and 10 bases at J, leaving 9 bases unmatched. The CDR3 reads CASSPELVGTGEQFF. CDR3 DNA: TGTGCCAGCTCACCAGAACTTGTAGGGACAGGGGAGCAGTTCTTC.

This clonotype was seen at least ten times. The rearrangement uses TRBV28 and TRBJ1-1; D call uncertain. This CDR3 comprises 12 residues. V was cut by 6 bases and J by 4 bases, with 9 bases left in between. CDR1 and CDR2 from the germline V gene are MDHEN and SYDVKM. For the CDR3, the DNA is TGTGCCAGCAGCCTTCGGAGCACTGAAGCTTTCTTT. Translated, it gives CASSLRSTEAFF.

The chain employs TRBV28 and TRBJ1-6; D might be TRBD1 (5 bases). Germline assignment: CDR1 MDHEN and CDR2 SYDVKM. The CDR3 is 17 amino acids. The V end lost 3 bases, the J end lost 0 bases, and 12 bases lay between the germline ends. CDR3 sequence (DNA): TGTGCCAGCAGTTTTAGACAGATGAGCTCCTATAATTCACCCCTCCACTTT. Encoded protein: CASSFRQMSSYNSPLHF.

With respect to this clonotype: A single base separates this from a much larger clone, so it may be a read error. This chain uses TRBV3-1 with TRBJ2-1; 10 nucleotides agree with TRBD1. Germline CDR1 LGHDT, CDR2 YNNKEL (reference sequence). This CDR3 has 14 residues. CDR3 DNA: TGTGCCGGCAGCCAAGGGGACAGGGGCAATGAGCAGTTCTTC. Residues: CAGSQGDRGNEQFF.

V is TRBV6-2 or TRBV6-3 and J is TRBJ2-1; D possibly corresponds to TRBD2 (6 bases). V lost 6 bases to trimming and J lost 2 bases, with 17 bases between them. The germline gives CDR1 MNHEY, CDR2 SVGEGT. The CDR3 is 16 residues long. CDR3: CASSDPNGGPYNEQFF. The CDR3 DNA is TGTGCCAGCAGCGACCCCAACGGGGGTCCCTACAATGAGCAGTTCTTC.

This sequence joins TRBV9 and TRBJ2-7, with D perhaps TRBD1 (7 bases). The V gene's germline CDR1 is SGDLS and CDR2 YYNGEE. The CDR3 has 14 amino acids. V gave up 7 bases and J gave up 5 bases, with 19 bases separating them. The CDR3 spells CASSGGGESHEQYF. CDR3 DNA: TGTGCCAGCTCAGGGGGAGGTGAATCCCACGAGCAGTACTTC.

This clonotype was seen only a few times. The chain recombines TRBV28 with TRBJ1-2; D gene ambiguous. The CDR3 is made up of 12 amino acids. Trimming stripped 3 bases from V and 8 bases from J, with 10 bases between. Germline V gene sequence: CDR1 MDHEN, CDR2 SYDVKM. The CDR3 sequence is CASSFGRRGYTF. The CDR3 DNA reads TGTGCCAGCAGTTTCGGGAGAAGGGGCTACACCTTC.

V is TRBV7-2 and J is TRBJ2-1; D perhaps matches TRBD1 (5 bases). V was cut by 6 bases and J by 0 bases, with 15 bases left in between. From germline, CDR1 is SGHTA and CDR2 FQGNSA. The CDR3 covers 16 residues. The CDR3, as DNA: TGTGCCAGCAGTACCAGGGATAGGTACTCCTACAATGAGCAGTTCTTC. It codes for CASSTRDRYSYNEQFF.

This clonotype was recorded at least ten times. This chain links TRBV20-1 with TRBJ2-7; 8 bases map to TRBD2. Germline CDR1 reads DFQATT; CDR2 reads SNEGSKA (reference sequence). This CDR3 is 14 amino acids long. The chain's CDR3 is CSATLSGSFYEQYF. CDR3 nucleotides: TGCAGCGCCACCCTAAGCGGGAGTTTCTACGAGCAGTACTTC.

The genes are TRBV7-2 and TRBJ2-1; tentatively, D is TRBD1 or TRBD2 (5 bases each). The CDR3 extends over 17 amino acids. CDR1 and CDR2 (germline): SGHTA, FQGNSA. V lost 5 bases, J lost 2 bases, and 19 bases lay in between. The chain's CDR3 is CASSRRTGPPTYNEQFF. The CDR3 nucleotides read TGTGCCAGCAGCCGACGAACGGGGCCCCCAACCTACAATGAGCAGTTCTTC. The complete variable domain, with remaining parts taken from reference TRBV7-2 and TRBJ2-1, reads GAGVSQSPSNKVTEKGKDVELRCDPISGHTALYWYRQSLGQGLEFLIYFQGNSAPDKSGLPSDRFSAERTGGSVSTLTIQRTQQEDSAVYLCASSRRTGPPTYNEQFFGPGTRLTVL.

CDR3 bases: TGCAGCGTCGGACAGGGTTTTCCTTTGTACGAGCAGTACTTC. As protein: CSVGQGFPLYEQYF. The chain combines TRBV29-1 with TRBJ2-7; 8 nucleotides agree with TRBD1. Germline CDR1 SQVTM, CDR2 ANQGSEA. The V segment lost 6 bases and the J segment 4 bases; nucleotides outside the gene matches: 11. The CDR3 consists of 14 residues.

This clonotype was detected once. The J gene is TRBJ2-6, the V gene TRBV11-3; maybe TRBD1 (7 bases). V was shortened by 5 bases and J by 6 bases, with 17 bases between the two germline ends. Germline V gene sequence: CDR1 SGHNT, CDR2 YENEEA. This CDR3 has 16 residues. CDR3 DNA sequence: TGTGCCAGCAGCCCAACCAGGGGGGCCCTGGCCAACGTCCTGACTTTC. Residues: CASSPTRGALANVLTF.

This clonotype was found many times. The chain uses TRBV10-1 and TRBJ2-7, with TRBD1 matching 7 bases. V shed 4 bases, J shed 2 bases, and the junction held 11 bases outside the gene matches. The CDR3 covers 16 residues. Per germline, CDR1 WNHNN and CDR2 SYGVQD (reference sequence). CDR3 protein: CASSAGSGQGAYEQYF. CDR3 in DNA: TGCGCCAGCAGTGCCGGCTCTGGGCAGGGGGCCTACGAGCAGTACTTC.

The rearrangement joins TRBV19 to TRBJ1-1, with 8 bases fitting TRBD1. V was pared by 5 bases and J by 3 bases, with 8 bases of the junction left unmatched. Germline-derived CDR1 and CDR2 are LNHDA and SQIVND (reference sequence). The length of the CDR3 is 15 residues. CDR3 sequence: CASSSRGLLYTEAFF. The CDR3 coding sequence is TGTGCCAGTAGTTCCAGGGGGCTTCTGTACACTGAAGCTTTCTTT.

This clonotype was detected many times. This chain links TRBV18 with TRBJ1-2, with a possible D match to TRBD1 (6 bases). The CDR3 runs to 14 residues. CDR1 and CDR2 from the germline V gene are KGHSH and LQKENI. V lost 6 bases and J 0 bases, leaving 11 bases between the germline ends. The chain's CDR3 is CASSTDSSNYGYTF. DNA for the CDR3: TGTGCCAGCTCGACGGACAGCTCTAACTATGGCTACACCTTC.

The gene calls are TRBV6-2 or TRBV6-3 and TRBJ2-1; 11 bases line up with TRBD2. The J call may be mistaken, given a closer DNA end match to TRBJ2-7. The CDR3 is made up of 15 amino acids. CDR1 is MNHEY and CDR2 is SVGEGT in the germline V gene. CDR3 amino acids: CASSYSPTSGNEQYF. The CDR3 nucleotides read TGTGCCAGCAGTTACTCCCCGACTAGCGGGAATGAGCAGTACTTC.

This chain connects TRBV5-4 to TRBJ1-5; no firm D call. The CDR3 consists of 14 residues. The V end lost 2 bases, the J end lost 7 bases, and 13 bases lay between the germline ends. Germline-derived CDR1 and CDR2 are SGHNT and YYREEE (reference sequence). Written as DNA, the CDR3 is TGTGCCAGCAGCTTTGGCGGGTCGGTACAGCCCCAGCATTTT. Its translation: CASSFGGSVQPQHF.